One sample yielded the 31 T cell receptor beta chains listed below, sequenced in a study of graft-versus-host responses after intestinal transplantation. Antigens of these TCRs are unknown. This table comes from immunoSEQ multiplex PCR, and its TCRdb copy is limited to in-frame clones, with some not included. Seen here are around 70,000 clones, 80% to 90% observed once, and the top ten hold roughly 2.5%. The specimen comprised unstimulated CD8+ T cells sorted from spleen or lymph node cells, sampled before intestinal transplant. These receptors all come from a human donor who received an intestinal transplant.

The V and J genes are TRBV14 and TRBJ2-1; D is possibly TRBD1 (7 bases). Germline CDR1 and CDR2: SGHDN and FVKESK. Trimming removed 4 bases from V and 8 bases from J, with 15 bases in between. This CDR3 has 14 amino acids. CDR3 in DNA: TGTGCCAGCAGCCCCAGGGGGGATTTGGATGAGCAGTTCTTC. Translation gives CASSPRGDLDEQFF.

In DNA, the CDR3 is TGTGCCAGCAGTTTAGCCCGGGAGACCTCCTACAATGAGCAGTTCTTC. Protein: CASSLARETSYNEQFF. The chain recombines TRBV28 with TRBJ2-1, with D possibly matching TRBD2 (6 bases). The CDR3 runs to 16 residues. CDR1 is MDHEN and CDR2 is SYDVKM in the germline V gene. V was cut by 2 bases and J by 0 bases, with 11 bases left in between.

The rearrangement joins TRBV29-1 to TRBJ2-1, with 7 bases matching TRBD1. The CDR3 extends over 13 amino acids. Trimming removed 4 bases from V and 8 bases from J; junction bases left unmatched: 8. Germline lookup yields CDR1 SQVTM and CDR2 ANQGSEA. The CDR3, as DNA: TGCAGCGTTGGGGGACAGCGTTTCGATGAGCAGTTCTTC. Protein: CSVGGQRFDEQFF.

CDR3 in amino acids: CASSPAVDSEDNEQFF. The CDR3, as DNA: TGTGCCAGTAGTCCGGCGGTCGACAGTGAGGACAATGAGCAGTTCTTC. V usage is TRBV19 and J usage is TRBJ2-1, with D possibly TRBD1 on 5 matching bases. Trimming shortened V by 5 bases and J by 5 bases, and 19 bases separated the two germline ends. This CDR3 has 16 amino acids. Per germline, CDR1 LNHDA and CDR2 SQIVND (reference sequence). The entire variable domain, with the rest obtained from reference TRBV19 and TRBJ2-1, is as follows: DGGITQSPKYLFRKEGQNVTLSCEQNLNHDAMYWYRQDPGQGLRLIYYSQIVNDFQKGDIAEGYSVSREKKESFPLTVTSAQKNPTAFYLCASSPAVDSEDNEQFFGPGTRLTVL.

The rearrangement uses TRBV11-2 and TRBJ2-7, with 7 bases identical to TRBD2. The CDR3 is 17 amino acids. Looked up from germline, CDR1 is SGHAT and CDR2 is FQNNGV. Germline trimming cut 1 base from V and 5 bases from J; bases unmatched to any gene: 14. For the CDR3, the DNA is TGTGCCAGCAGCTTAGGCCCAGGGTGGGGAGGGTACCACGAGCAGTACTTC. This codes for CASSLGPGWGGYHEQYF.

The chain employs TRBV10-2 and TRBJ2-7; TRBD2 is a possible D gene (6 bases). V lost 8 bases and J lost 0, with 20 bases in between. CDR3 length equals 16 residues. The V gene's germline CDR1 is WSHSY and CDR2 SAAADI. CDR3 residues: CASFSQEEGFSYEQYF. The DNA for the CDR3 is TGCGCCAGCTTTAGTCAGGAGGAGGGGTTCTCCTACGAGCAGTACTTC.

This chain joins TRBV6-6 and TRBJ2-2, with 7 bases lining up with TRBD1. With V trimmed by 5 bases and J by 5 bases, 5 bases remained unmatched. CDR3 length: 14 amino acids. The germline gives CDR1 MNHNY, CDR2 SVGAGI (reference sequence). In nucleotides, the CDR3 is TGTGCCAGCAGTGACAGACAGGGTACCGGGGAGCTGTTTTTT. Its protein product is CASSDRQGTGELFF.

The CDR3 coding sequence is TGTGCCAGCAGCCTCCCAGCGGGGGGGACCGAGCAGTACTTC. Protein product: CASSLPAGGTEQYF. The J gene is TRBJ2-7, the V gene TRBV7-8; 10 positions match TRBD2. The V gene end was trimmed by 5 bases and the J gene end by 6 bases; junction bases not matched to a gene: 7. The germline CDR1 and CDR2 sequences are SGHVS and FQNEAQ. This CDR3 region has 14 residues.

The chain employs TRBV6-6 and TRBJ2-1; D not certain. The length of the CDR3 is 11 residues. The germline V gene has CDR1 MNHNY and CDR2 SVGAGI (reference sequence). V was clipped by 6 bases and J by 7 bases, with 7 bases between them. CDR3 protein: CASRIQNEQFF. In DNA, the CDR3 is TGTGCCAGCAGGATACAGAATGAGCAGTTCTTC.

The chain combines TRBV19 with TRBJ2-1; 8 bases are shared with TRBD1. V was clipped by 4 bases and J by 7 bases; unmatched bases: 6. Germline assignment: CDR1 LNHDA and CDR2 SQIVND (reference sequence). The CDR3 has 14 amino acids. The CDR3 DNA reads TGTGCCAGTAGTAGAGGACAGGGTTTTAATGAGCAGTTCTTC. It specifies CASSRGQGFNEQFF.

The chain couples TRBV13 to TRBJ2-2; D possibly corresponds to TRBD2 (6 bases). The CDR3 extends over 15 amino acids. Trimming took off 4 bases at V and 8 bases at J, with 17 bases between the two ends. Germline V gene sequence: CDR1 PRHDT, CDR2 FYEKMQ (reference sequence). DNA for the CDR3: TGTGCCAGCAGCTGGCGGGACTCAACTGGGGGGGAGCTGTTTTTT. It encodes CASSWRDSTGGELFF.

This clone is a singleton in its sample. This chain connects TRBV10-3 to TRBJ2-5; 9 nucleotides line up with TRBD1. Unmatched junction bases numbered 6, after V lost 6 bases and J lost 4 bases. Germline V gives CDR1 ENHRY, CDR2 SYGVKD. The CDR3 has 14 amino acids. Here the CDR3 DNA reads TGTGCCATCAGGGGGACAGGGTCCGGAGAGACCCAGTACTTC. This codes for CAIRGTGSGETQYF.

The chain links TRBV2 to TRBJ1-6, with D perhaps matching TRBD1 (5 bases). Trimming took 8 bases from V and 7 from J, leaving 18 bases between them. CDR3 size: 15 residues. Germline CDR1 is SNHLY and CDR2 is FYNNEI. The CDR3 region is CASSRYGGRNSPLHF. In DNA, the CDR3 is TGTGCCAGCTCCCGTTACGGGGGTCGGAATTCACCCCTCCACTTT.

The rearrangement links TRBV27 to TRBJ2-1, with 7 bases identical to TRBD1. The length of the CDR3 is 16 residues. The germline gives CDR1 MNHEY, CDR2 SMNVEV (reference sequence). After removal of 3 bases from V and 5 bases from J, the junction contained 10 bases not matched to a gene. CDR3 loop: CASSLAGTAYDNEQFF. The CDR3 DNA sequence: TGTGCCAGCAGTTTGGCCGGGACAGCCTATGACAATGAGCAGTTCTTC.

This chain joins TRBV6-5 and TRBJ2-7, with D tentatively TRBD2 (5 bases). The V end was cut by 5 bases, the J end by 5 bases, with 16 bases between. Germline loops: CDR1 MNHEY, CDR2 SVGAGI. The CDR3 sequence is 14 residues long. CDR3 DNA sequence: TGTGCCAGCAGTGCCCCGGGATTGTGGAACGAGCAGTACTTC. It codes for CASSAPGLWNEQYF.

The rearrangement links TRBV9 to TRBJ2-3; 8 bases agree with TRBD2. V gave up 2 bases and J gave up 5 bases; unmatched junction bases: 7. The V gene's germline CDR1 is SGDLS and CDR2 YYNGEE. CDR3 length: 15 amino acids. Here the CDR3 DNA reads TGTGCCAGCAGCGTTACCGGGGGGGCTGGAGATACGCAGTATTTT. Encoded protein: CASSVTGGAGDTQYF.

The CDR3 region is CSVADELEAFF. As DNA, the CDR3 is TGCAGCGTCGCCGACGAACTAGAAGCTTTCTTT. This sequence joins TRBV29-1 and TRBJ1-1; D is undetermined. V was clipped by 6 bases and J by 8 bases, with 13 bases between them. The CDR3 length is 11 residues. Germline assignment: CDR1 SQVTM and CDR2 ANQGSEA.

V is TRBV19 and J is TRBJ2-1, with D hard to call. The V and J ends lost 5 bases and 6 bases respectively, with 5 bases between them. The CDR3 runs to 11 residues. The germline gives CDR1 LNHDA, CDR2 SQIVND (reference sequence). The CDR3 DNA reads TGTGCCAGTAGTCCCGGCAATGAGCAGTTCTTC. This gives the protein CASSPGNEQFF.

The rearrangement links TRBV4-1 to TRBJ2-1; weak D call: TRBD1 (6 bases). Germline CDR1 reads MGHRA; CDR2 reads YSYEKL. Trimming took off 3 bases at V and 15 bases at J, with 21 bases between the two ends. The CDR3 consists of 14 residues. CDR3 protein: CASSQVGQPRDLFF. CDR3 DNA sequence: TGCGCCAGCAGCCAGGTAGGACAGCCCCGGGATCTGTTCTTC.

The V call is TRBV6-5, the J call TRBJ2-1, with D possibly being TRBD1 (5 bases). The CDR3 is 13 residues long. Trimming shortened V by 5 bases and J by 5 bases, and 10 bases separated the two germline ends. Germline CDR1 is MNHEY and CDR2 is SVGAGI. In DNA, the CDR3 is TGTGCCAGCAGTAGGGGCCTGAACAATGAGCAGTTCTTC. Translation gives CASSRGLNNEQFF.

This clone was seen just once. The chain is built from TRBV18 and TRBJ1-4, with no clear D. With 2 bases removed from V and 0 bases from J, the gap between germline ends came to 16 bases. This CDR3 region has 18 residues. The germline V gene encodes CDR1 KGHSH and CDR2 LQKENI. CDR3 DNA: TGTGCCAGCTCACCATTTGGAGAAAGGCTTGCAACTAATGAAAAACTGTTTTTT. Translation: CASSPFGERLATNEKLFF.

This clone was observed a handful of times. The V and J genes are TRBV10-3 and TRBJ2-1, with 13 bases lining up with TRBD2. J gave up 6 bases and V 4 bases, and 6 bases lay outside the gene matches. Germline-derived CDR1 and CDR2 are ENHRY and SYGVKD. CDR3 length: 16 residues. CDR3 amino acids: CAISGLAGGVGNEQFF. CDR3 nucleotides: TGTGCCATCAGTGGACTAGCGGGGGGCGTGGGCAATGAGCAGTTCTTC.

In the case of this clone: Its ends do not fully match the called genes, so a read error is possible. This chain uses TRBV6-1 with TRBJ1-2; D unclear. The germline gives CDR1 MNHNS, CDR2 SASEGT. The CDR3 runs 8 residues. The DNA for the CDR3 is TGTGCCAGCAGTACAGCCAGCTTC. Encoded protein: CASSTASF.

The chain has TRBV2 and TRBJ1-5, with 7 bases fitting TRBD1. This CDR3 region has 13 residues. V shed 7 bases and J 4 bases; nucleotides not matched to a gene: 4. Germline V gene sequence: CDR1 SNHLY, CDR2 FYNNEI. CDR3 protein: CASTDRDNQPQHF. As DNA, the CDR3 is TGTGCCAGCACCGACAGGGATAATCAGCCCCAGCATTTT.

This clone was picked up a small number of times. This chain links TRBV6-1 with TRBJ2-3; TRBD1 matches at 9 bases. V was clipped by 2 bases and J by 4 bases; unmatched bases: 7. Germline CDR1 MNHNS, CDR2 SASEGT. The CDR3 sequence is 16 residues long. CDR3 nucleotides: TGTGCCAGCAGTGAACCACAGGGGGCTGGGGCAGATACGCAGTATTTT. This codes for CASSEPQGAGADTQYF.

The J gene is TRBJ1-3, the V gene TRBV9; 7 bases fit TRBD1. Trimming took 4 bases from V and 3 from J; bases not matched to a gene: 7. CDR3 size: 15 residues. Germline-derived CDR1 and CDR2 are SGDLS and YYNGEE. The CDR3 DNA reads as TGTGCCAGCAGCCGACAGGGAAGAAGTGGAAACACCATATATTTT. Translated, it gives CASSRQGRSGNTIYF. The whole variable domain, remainder taken from reference TRBV9 and TRBJ1-3, is DSGVTQTPKHLITATGQRVTLRCSPRSGDLSVYWYQQSLDQGLQFLIQYYNGEERAKGNILERFSAQQFPDLHSELNLSSLELGDSALYFCASSRQGRSGNTIYFGEGSWLTVV.

The chain carries TRBV6-6 and TRBJ2-7, with D unresolved. The germline V gene encodes CDR1 MNHNY and CDR2 SVGAGI (reference sequence). V was trimmed by 4 bases and J by 0 bases, leaving 7 bases between them. The CDR3 covers 13 residues. Here the CDR3 DNA reads TGTGCCAGCAGTTTCTCGAGCTCCTACGAGCAGTACTTC. It codes for CASSFSSSYEQYF.

The chain couples TRBV27 to TRBJ2-2, with D possibly TRBD2 on 5 matching bases. Germline V gives CDR1 MNHEY, CDR2 SMNVEV (reference sequence). V was trimmed by 3 bases and J by 5 bases, leaving 10 bases between them. The CDR3 is 14 amino acids. The CDR3 coding sequence is TGTGCCAGCAGTTTCAGGTGGAGGACCGGGGAGCTGTTTTTT. It translates to CASSFRWRTGELFF.

The CDR3 is CASSFAEDYGYTF. As DNA, the CDR3 is TGTGCCAGCAGTTTCGCGGAAGATTATGGCTACACCTTC. The gene calls are TRBV27 and TRBJ1-2, with D unresolved. CDR3 size: 13 residues. In germline, CDR1 is MNHEY, CDR2 SMNVEV (reference sequence). The ends were cut back, 3 bases at V and 5 bases at J, with 10 bases in the middle.

This clone occurred once. The chain recombines TRBV5-4 with TRBJ2-1; no firm D call. The CDR3 contains 13 residues. Trimming stripped 6 bases from V and 9 bases from J, with 16 bases between. Looked up from germline, CDR1 is SGHNT and CDR2 is YYREEE (reference sequence). The CDR3 DNA reads TGTGCCAGCACAAGTACCGGTGGTGGTGAGCAGTTCTTC. This translates into CASTSTGGGEQFF.

CDR3 sequence (DNA): TGTGCCAGCAGTTTAGCGGGGGCCGGGGACGAGCAGTACTTC. Translation: CASSLAGAGDEQYF. J is TRBJ2-7 and V is TRBV28, with a tentative D call TRBD2 (7 bases). This CDR3 is built from 14 residues. Deletions cut 2 bases from V and 5 bases from J, with 13 bases between. Germline V lookup: CDR1 MDHEN, CDR2 SYDVKM.